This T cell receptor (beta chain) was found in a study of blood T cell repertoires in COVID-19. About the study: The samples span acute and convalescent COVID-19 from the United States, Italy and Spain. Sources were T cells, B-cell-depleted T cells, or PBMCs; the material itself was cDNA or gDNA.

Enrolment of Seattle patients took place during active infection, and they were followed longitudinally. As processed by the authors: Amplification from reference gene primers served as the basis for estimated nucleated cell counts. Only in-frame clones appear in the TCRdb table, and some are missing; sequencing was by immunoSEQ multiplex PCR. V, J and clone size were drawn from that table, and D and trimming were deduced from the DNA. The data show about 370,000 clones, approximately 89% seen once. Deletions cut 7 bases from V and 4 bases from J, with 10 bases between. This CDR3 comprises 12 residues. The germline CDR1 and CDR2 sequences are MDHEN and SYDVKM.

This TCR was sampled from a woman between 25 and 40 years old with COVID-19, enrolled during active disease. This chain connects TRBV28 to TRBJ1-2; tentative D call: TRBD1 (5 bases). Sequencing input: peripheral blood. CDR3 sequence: CASKGVPYGYTF. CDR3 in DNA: TGTGCCAGCAAAGGGGTCCCCTATGGCTACACCTTC.